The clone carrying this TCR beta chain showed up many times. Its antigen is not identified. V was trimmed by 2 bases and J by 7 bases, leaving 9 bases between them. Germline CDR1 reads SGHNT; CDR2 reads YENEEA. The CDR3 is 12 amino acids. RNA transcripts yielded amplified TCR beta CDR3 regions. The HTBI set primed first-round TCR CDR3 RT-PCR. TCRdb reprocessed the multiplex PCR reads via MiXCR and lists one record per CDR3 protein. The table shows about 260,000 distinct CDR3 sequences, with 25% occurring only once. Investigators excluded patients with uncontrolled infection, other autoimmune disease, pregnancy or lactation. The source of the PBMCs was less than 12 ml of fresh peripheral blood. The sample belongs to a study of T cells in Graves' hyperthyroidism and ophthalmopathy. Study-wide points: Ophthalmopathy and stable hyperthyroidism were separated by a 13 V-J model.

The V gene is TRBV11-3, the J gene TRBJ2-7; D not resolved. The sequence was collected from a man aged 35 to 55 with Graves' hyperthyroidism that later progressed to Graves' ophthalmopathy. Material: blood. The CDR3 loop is CASSLSTREQYF. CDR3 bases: TGTGCCAGCAGCTTATCCACGAGGGAGCAGTACTTC.